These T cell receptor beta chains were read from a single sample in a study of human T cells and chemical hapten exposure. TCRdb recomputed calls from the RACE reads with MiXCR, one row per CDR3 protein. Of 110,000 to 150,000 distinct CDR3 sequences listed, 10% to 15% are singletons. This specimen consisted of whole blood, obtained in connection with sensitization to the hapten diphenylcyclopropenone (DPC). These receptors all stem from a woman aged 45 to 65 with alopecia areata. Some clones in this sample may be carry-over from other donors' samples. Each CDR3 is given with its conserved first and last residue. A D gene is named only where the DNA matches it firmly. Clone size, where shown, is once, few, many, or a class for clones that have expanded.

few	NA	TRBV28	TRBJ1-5	TGTGCCAGCATTCGAACCCGGGGCATCGGCAATCAGCCCCAGCATTTT	CASIRTRGIGNQPQHF
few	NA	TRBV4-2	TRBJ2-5	TGTGCCAGCAGCCTGTCGGACCAAGAGACCCAGTACTTC	CASSLSDQETQYF
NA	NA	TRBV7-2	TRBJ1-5	TGTGCCAGCAGCTTAGCTTCACTTAGAAACAATCAGCCCCAGCATTTT	CASSLASLRNNQPQHF
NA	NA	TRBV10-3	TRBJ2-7	TGTGCCATCAGGGCCGGGACGGACTCCTACGAGCAGTACTTC	CAIRAGTDSYEQYF
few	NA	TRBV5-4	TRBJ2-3	TGTGCCAGCTTTGAGACGGGGCCGAGCACAGATACGCAGTATTTT	CASFETGPSTDTQYF
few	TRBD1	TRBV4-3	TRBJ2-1	TGCGCCAGCAGCCAAGAGAGATTAGGGGGCGGGGAGCAGTTCTTC	CASSQERLGGGEQFF
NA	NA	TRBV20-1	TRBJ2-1	TGCAGTGCCGAGACACGGGAGTACTCCAATGAGCAGTTCTTC	CSAETREYSNEQFF
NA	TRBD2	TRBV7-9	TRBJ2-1	TGTGCCAGCAGCCCTGACTTACCCGGGACTAGCGACAATGAGCAGTTCTTC	CASSPDLPGTSDNEQFF
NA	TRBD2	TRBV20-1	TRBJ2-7	TGCAGTGCTAGAGCCCAGGGACTAGCGGGAGGGGGCTACGAGCAGTACTTC	CSARAQGLAGGGYEQYF
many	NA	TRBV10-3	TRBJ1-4	TGTGCCATCAGAGACACACCTAATGAAAAACTGTTTTTT	CAIRDTPNEKLFF
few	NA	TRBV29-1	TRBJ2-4	TGCAGCGTTGCAAAATCGAACATTCAGTACTTC	CSVAKSNIQYF
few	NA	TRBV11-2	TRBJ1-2	TGTGCCAGCAGCCCAACCGGCGGTGTCTATGGCTACACCTTC	CASSPTGGVYGYTF
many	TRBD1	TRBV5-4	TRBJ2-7	TGTGCCAGCAGCTTGCAGGGGGCTTCGAACGAGCAGTACTTC	CASSLQGASNEQYF
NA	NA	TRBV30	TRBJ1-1	TGTGCCTGGCGGGGAACTGAAGCTTTCTTT	CAWRGTEAFF
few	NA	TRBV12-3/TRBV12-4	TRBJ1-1	TGTGCCAGCATCCCCCAGAGGGGGGCTGGGGTGAACACTGAAGCTTTCTTT	CASIPQRGAGVNTEAFF
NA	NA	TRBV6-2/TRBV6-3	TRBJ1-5	TGTGCCAGCAGTTCCTTTAGGGACTCCAATCAGCCCCAGCATTTT	CASSSFRDSNQPQHF
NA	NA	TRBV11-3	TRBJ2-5	TGTGCCAGCAGCTTAGACGATGAGGGGCCCCAAGAGACCCAGTACTTC	CASSLDDEGPQETQYF
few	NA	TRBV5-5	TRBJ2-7	TGTGCCAGCAGCTTGGCCTTGATGGGGGCCTACGAGCAGTACTTC	CASSLALMGAYEQYF
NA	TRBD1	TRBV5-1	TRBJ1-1	TGCGCCAGCAGCTTTGGTAAGGGGGCCACTGAAGCTTTCTTT	CASSFGKGATEAFF
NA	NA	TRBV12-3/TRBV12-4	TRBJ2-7	TGTGCCAGCAGTCCCCAGACAGCCACCTACGAGCAGTACTTC	CASSPQTATYEQYF
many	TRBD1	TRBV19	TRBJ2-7	TGTGCCAGTAGTACCCTGGGACAGCACGAGCAGTACTTC	CASSTLGQHEQYF